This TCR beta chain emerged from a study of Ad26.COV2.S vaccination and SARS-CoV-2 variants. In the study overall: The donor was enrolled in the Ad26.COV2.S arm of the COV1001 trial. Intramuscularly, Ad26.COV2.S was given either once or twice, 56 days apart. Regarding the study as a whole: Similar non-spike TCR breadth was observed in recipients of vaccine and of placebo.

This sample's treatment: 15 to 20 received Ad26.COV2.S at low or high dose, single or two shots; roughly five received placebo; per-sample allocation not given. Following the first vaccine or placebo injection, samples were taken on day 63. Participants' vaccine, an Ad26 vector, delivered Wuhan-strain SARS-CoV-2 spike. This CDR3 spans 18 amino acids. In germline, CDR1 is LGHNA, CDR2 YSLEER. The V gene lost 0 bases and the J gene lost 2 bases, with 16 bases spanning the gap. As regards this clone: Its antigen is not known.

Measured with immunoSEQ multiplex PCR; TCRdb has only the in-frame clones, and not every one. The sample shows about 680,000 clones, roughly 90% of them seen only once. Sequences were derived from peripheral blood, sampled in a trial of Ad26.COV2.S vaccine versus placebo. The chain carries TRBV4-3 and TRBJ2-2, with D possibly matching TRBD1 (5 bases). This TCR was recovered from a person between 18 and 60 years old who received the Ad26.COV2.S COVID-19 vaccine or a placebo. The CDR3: CASSQENPRASNTGELFF. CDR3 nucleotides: TGCGCCAGCAGCCAAGAAAATCCCAGGGCCTCCAACACCGGGGAGCTGTTTTTT.